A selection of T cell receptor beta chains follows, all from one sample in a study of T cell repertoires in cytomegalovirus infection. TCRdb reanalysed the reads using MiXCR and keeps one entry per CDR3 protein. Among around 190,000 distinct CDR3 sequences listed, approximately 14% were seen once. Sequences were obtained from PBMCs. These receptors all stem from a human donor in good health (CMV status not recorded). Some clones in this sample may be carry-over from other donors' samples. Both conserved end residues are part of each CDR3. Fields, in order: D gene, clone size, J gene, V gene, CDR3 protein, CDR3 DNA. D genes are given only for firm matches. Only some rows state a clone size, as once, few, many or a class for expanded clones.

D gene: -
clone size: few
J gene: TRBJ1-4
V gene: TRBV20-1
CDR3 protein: CSASPRVRVEEKLFF
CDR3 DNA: TGCAGTGCTAGTCCCCGAGTGAGGGTTGAGGAAAAACTGTTTTTT

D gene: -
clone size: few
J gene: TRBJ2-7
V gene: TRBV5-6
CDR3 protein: CASSLDRSRITPPDEQYF
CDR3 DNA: TGTGCCAGCAGCCTCGACCGTTCGCGGATCACCCCCCCTGACGAGCAGTACTTC

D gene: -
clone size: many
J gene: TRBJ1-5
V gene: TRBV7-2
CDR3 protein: CASSLGGARLLRDSNQPQHF
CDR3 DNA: TGTGCCAGCAGCTTAGGGGGGGCGCGTCTCCTCCGGGATAGCAATCAGCCCCAGCATTTT

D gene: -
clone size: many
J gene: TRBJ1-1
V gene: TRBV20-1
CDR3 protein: CSAKLGGQSTEAFF
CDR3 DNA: TGCAGTGCTAAACTGGGGGGCCAGTCCACTGAAGCTTTCTTT

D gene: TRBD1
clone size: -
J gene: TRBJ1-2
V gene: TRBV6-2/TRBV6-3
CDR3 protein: CASIPQGNYGYTF
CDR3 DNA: TGTGCCAGCATCCCACAGGGGAACTATGGCTACACCTTC

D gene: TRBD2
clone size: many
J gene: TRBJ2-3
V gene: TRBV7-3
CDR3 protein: CASSLASGISDTQYF
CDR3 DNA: TGTGCCAGCAGCTTGGCTAGCGGAATATCAGATACGCAGTATTTT

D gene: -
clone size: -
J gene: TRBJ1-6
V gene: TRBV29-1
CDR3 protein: CSVALSGTNSPLHF
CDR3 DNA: TGCAGCGTTGCCCTATCCGGTACCAATTCACCCCTCCACTTT

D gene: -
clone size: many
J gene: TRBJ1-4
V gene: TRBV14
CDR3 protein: CASSRGTNEKLFF
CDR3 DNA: TGTGCCAGCAGCAGGGGAACTAATGAAAAACTGTTTTTT

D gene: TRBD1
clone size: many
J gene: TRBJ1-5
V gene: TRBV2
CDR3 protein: CASGGGDRYQPQHF
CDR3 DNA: TGTGCCAGCGGGGGAGGGGACAGATATCAGCCCCAGCATTTT

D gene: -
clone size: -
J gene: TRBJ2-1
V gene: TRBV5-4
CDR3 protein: CASSFGQGNEQFF
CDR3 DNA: TGTGCCAGCAGCTTCGGGCAGGGGAATGAGCAGTTCTTC

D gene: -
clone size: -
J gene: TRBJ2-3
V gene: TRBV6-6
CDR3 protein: CASSYRASSTDTQYF
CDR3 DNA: TGTGCCAGCAGTTACAGGGCATCTAGCACAGATACGCAGTATTTT

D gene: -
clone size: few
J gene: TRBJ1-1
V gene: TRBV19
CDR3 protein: CASSKGVLTEAFF
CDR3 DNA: TGTGCCAGTAGTAAGGGGGTCCTAACTGAAGCTTTCTTT

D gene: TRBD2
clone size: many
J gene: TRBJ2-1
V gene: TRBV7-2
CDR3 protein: CASSLPLAGVLDNEQFF
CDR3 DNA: TGTGCCAGCAGCTTACCCCTAGCGGGGGTCTTGGACAATGAGCAGTTCTTC

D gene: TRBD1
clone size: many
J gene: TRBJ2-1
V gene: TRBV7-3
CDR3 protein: CASSPGGQGVNEQFF
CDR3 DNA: TGTGCCAGCAGTCCCGGGGGACAGGGGGTCAATGAGCAGTTCTTC

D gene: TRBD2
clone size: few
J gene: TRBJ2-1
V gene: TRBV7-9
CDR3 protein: CASSSPLRGGSYNEQFF
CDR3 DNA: TGTGCCAGCAGCAGTCCTCTCCGCGGGGGCTCCTACAATGAGCAGTTCTTC

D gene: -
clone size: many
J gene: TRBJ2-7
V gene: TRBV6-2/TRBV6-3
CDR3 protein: CASSYSKLARYEQYF
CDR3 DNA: TGTGCCAGCAGTTACTCGAAATTGGCCCGCTACGAGCAGTACTTC

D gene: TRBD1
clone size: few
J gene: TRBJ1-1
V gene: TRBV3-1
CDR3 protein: CASSQGDRSNTEAFF
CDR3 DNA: TGTGCCAGCAGCCAAGGGGACAGGTCGAACACTGAAGCTTTCTTT